This T cell receptor beta chain is from a study of blood T cell repertoires in COVID-19 (dated by TCRdb to the early 2020s). For context, the study as a whole: Samples from collaborators originated in the United States, Italy and Spain and spanned both the acute and convalescent phases of COVID-19. The material from the prospective study consisted of cDNA or gDNA derived from T cells, B-cell-depleted T cells, or PBMCs. Subjects who had been exposed to COVID-19, were actively infected with it, or had recovered from it provided the deeply sampled blood TCRbeta repertoires that made up the dataset. The repertoires were released in a freely available public database intended as a resource for research on the immune response to SARS-CoV-2. Samples were obtained from the ongoing ImmuneRACE study (first 160 participants) and from over 1,000 subjects provided by 6 global collaborators. The sample metadata nearly always contained a de-identified subject ID, COVID-19 status, age in years and sex. HLA class I and class II types, where available, came from metadata supplied by the sample provider rather than from assay-based typing. What the work shows at the level of the full study, not this receptor alone: The quantity of clinical and demographic metadata differed by source and by participant and was supplied without curation.

TCRbeta CDR3 regions were amplified from genomic DNA using the immunoSEQ Assay, a bias-controlled multiplex PCR. The paper's data handling went like this. The number of nucleated cells in each sample was estimated by amplification of reference gene primers within the assay. Sequence reads were collapsed and filtered to measure the absolute abundance of every unique TCRbeta CDR3 rearrangement. For each sample, productive Simpson clonality was calculated by taking the square root of Simpson's diversity index across productive rearrangements. TCRdb provides this immuneACCESS table in a form limited to in-frame rearrangements. Some clones are lacking; in checked studies, under half of them reflect an unresolved V gene, and why the rest are absent is not known. V and J calls and clone size are as listed in that table; D and trimming were resolved from the DNA. Within this sample are some 200,000 clones, with 75% to 90% of them counted one time only. The biggest ten clones account for around 8% of the sample.

Each collaborating institution followed its own protocols to collect whole blood in K2EDTA tubes. For TCRbeta analysis, collaborators shipped samples as frozen whole blood, isolated PBMCs, or DNA extracted from either of those sample types. From the cysteine through the phenylalanine, the CDR3 covers 17 amino acids. Just CDR3 DNA is preserved here, 51 bases in frame from base 1. For CDR1 and CDR2, the germline V gene lists SGHDT and YYEEEE. V is cut back by 4 bases and J by 3 bases, with 12 bases in the junction unmatched. With respect to this clone: It lacks a known antigen. No base qualities exist here, and no much larger clone lies one base off it.

This clonotype was sampled from a woman in her sixties or seventies with acute or convalescent COVID-19. In this chain, TRBV5-6 is recombined with TRBJ1-1; 10 of the junction bases match TRBD1. Sequencing was carried out using peripheral blood. The bases read TGTGCCAGCAGCCCGTTGCCTGCTGGACAGGGGGACACTGAAGCTTTCTTT. This is translated as CASSPLPAGQGDTEAFF.